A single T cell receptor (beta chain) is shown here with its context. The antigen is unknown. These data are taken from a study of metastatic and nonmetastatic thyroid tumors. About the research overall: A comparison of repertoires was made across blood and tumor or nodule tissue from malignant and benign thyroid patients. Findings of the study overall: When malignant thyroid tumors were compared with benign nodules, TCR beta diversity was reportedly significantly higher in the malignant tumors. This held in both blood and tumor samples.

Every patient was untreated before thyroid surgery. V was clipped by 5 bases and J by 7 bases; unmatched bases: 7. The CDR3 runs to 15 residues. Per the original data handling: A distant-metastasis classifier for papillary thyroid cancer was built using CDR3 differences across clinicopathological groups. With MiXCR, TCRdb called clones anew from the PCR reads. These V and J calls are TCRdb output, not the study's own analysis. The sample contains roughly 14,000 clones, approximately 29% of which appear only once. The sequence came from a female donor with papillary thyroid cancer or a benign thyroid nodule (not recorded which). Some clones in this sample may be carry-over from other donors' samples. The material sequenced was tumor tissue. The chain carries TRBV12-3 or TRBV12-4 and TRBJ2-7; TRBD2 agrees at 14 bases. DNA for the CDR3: TGTGCCAGCAGTCCGGGACTAGCGGGAGCTGGGGAGCAGTACTTC. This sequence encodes CASSPGLAGAGEQYF.